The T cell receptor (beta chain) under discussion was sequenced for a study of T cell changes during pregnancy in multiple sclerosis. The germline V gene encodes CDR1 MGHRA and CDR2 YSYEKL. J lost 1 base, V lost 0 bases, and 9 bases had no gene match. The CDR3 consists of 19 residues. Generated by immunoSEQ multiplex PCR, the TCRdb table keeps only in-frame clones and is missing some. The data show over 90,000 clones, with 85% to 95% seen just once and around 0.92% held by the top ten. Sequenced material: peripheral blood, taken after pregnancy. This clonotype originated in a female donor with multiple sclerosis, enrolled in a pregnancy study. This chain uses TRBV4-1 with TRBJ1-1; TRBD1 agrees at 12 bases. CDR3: CASSQEMAGTGGKNTEAFF. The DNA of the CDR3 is TGCGCCAGCAGCCAAGAAATGGCCGGGACAGGGGGCAAGAACACTGAAGCTTTCTTT.